The next 30 T cell receptor beta chains were all read from a single sample in a study of T cell responses to AZD1222 COVID-19 vaccine. TCRdb keeps only in-frame clones here, not all; method: immunoSEQ multiplex PCR. Among 200,000 to 250,000 clones listed, roughly 94% were seen once. Here the sequenced sample was peripheral blood, taken 28 days after the second dose of the MenACWY control vaccine. These receptor sequences come from an adult who received the MenACWY meningococcal vaccine as a control.

A word on this clone: At one end the junction does not follow the germline gene, possibly because of a read error. The chain carries TRBV7-7 and TRBJ1-5; 9 bases align to TRBD1. The germline V gene has CDR1 SSHAT and CDR2 FNYEAQ (reference sequence). CDR3 length: 17 residues. The chain's CDR3 is CASSSTEYRGRNQPQHF. DNA of the CDR3: TGTGCTAGCAGCTCGACAGAGTACAGGGGGCGAAACCAGCCCCAGCATTTT.

This chain joins TRBV28 and TRBJ2-7, with TRBD1 identical over 9 bases. The CDR3 runs 14 residues. V trimming: 4 bases; J trimming: 4 bases; junction bases outside the gene matches: 5. The germline gives CDR1 MDHEN, CDR2 SYDVKM. The CDR3 DNA is TGTGCCAGCAGTTATCCGGACAGGGGATACGAGCAGTACTTC. Its protein product is CASSYPDRGYEQYF.

Here the CDR3 DNA reads TGTGCCAGCAGCCCCGGGACTAGCGGGATGAATGAGCAGTTCTTC. It translates to CASSPGTSGMNEQFF. The gene calls are TRBV28 and TRBJ2-1; 13 bases fit TRBD2. Looked up from germline, CDR1 is MDHEN and CDR2 is SYDVKM. The CDR3 runs to 15 residues. V was clipped by 6 bases and J by 7 bases; unmatched bases: 6.

About this clone: The sample has other DNA sequences that encode this CDR3 too. The chain uses TRBV30 and TRBJ2-2; a possible D gene is TRBD2 (5 bases). Looked up from germline, CDR1 is GTSNPN and CDR2 is SVGIG (reference sequence). Deletions cut 5 bases from V and 5 bases from J, with 12 bases between. CDR3 length equals 13 residues. CDR3 in amino acids: CAWSRTGTGELFF. The DNA of the CDR3 is TGTGCCTGGTCCCGGACGGGGACCGGGGAGCTGTTTTTT.

V gene TRBV20-1 combines with J gene TRBJ1-1; D call uncertain. CDR3 length: 10 residues. Trimming took off 2 bases at V and 5 bases at J, with 3 bases between the two ends. Germline lookup yields CDR1 DFQATT and CDR2 SNEGSKA (reference sequence). The CDR3 spells CSARHTEAFF. The CDR3 nucleotides read TGCAGTGCTAGACATACTGAAGCTTTCTTT.

The V and J genes are TRBV9 and TRBJ2-5; TRBD2 might be the D (7 bases). CDR3 length: 15 residues. The germline gives CDR1 SGDLS, CDR2 YYNGEE. The germline V and J ends were trimmed by 4 bases and 2 bases, with 15 bases remaining between them. CDR3 residues: CASSSSGTLQETQYF. In DNA form, the CDR3 reads TGTGCCAGCAGCTCCAGCGGGACACTTCAAGAGACCCAGTACTTC.

The chain carries TRBV5-1 and TRBJ2-5; D is unresolved. Germline V gives CDR1 SGHRS, CDR2 YFSETQ. V shed 0 bases and J shed 1 base, with 7 bases lying between them. This CDR3 comprises 14 residues. CDR3 sequence (DNA): TGCGCCAGCAGCTTGGGAGAAATCCAAGAGACCCAGTACTTC. Translated, it gives CASSLGEIQETQYF. Drawing the rest from reference TRBV5-1 and TRBJ2-5, the complete variable domain is KAGVTQTPRYLIKTRGQQVTLSCSPISGHRSVSWYQQTPGQGLQFLFEYFSETQRNKGNFPGRFSGRQFSNSRSEMNVSTLELGDSALYLCASSLGEIQETQYFGPGTRLLVL.

V and J are TRBV6-5 and TRBJ1-2; possible D gene TRBD1, 6 bases. Germline V CDR1 and CDR2: MNHEY, SVGAGI. This CDR3 is built from 15 residues. V dropped 5 bases and J dropped 4 bases, with 17 bases sitting between them. CDR3 sequence reads: CASSPTEGGLYGYTF. For the CDR3, the DNA is TGTGCCAGCAGTCCCACCGAAGGGGGTCTCTATGGCTACACCTTC.

The chain employs TRBV19 and TRBJ2-7, with a tentative D call TRBD1 (5 bases). Trimming shortened V by 6 bases and J by 1 base, and 13 bases separated the two germline ends. Germline V gene lookup returns CDR1 LNHDA and CDR2 SQIVND (reference sequence). The CDR3 spans 14 residues. The CDR3 reads CASRATVNSYEQYF. In DNA form, the CDR3 reads TGTGCCAGTAGGGCGACAGTCAATTCCTACGAGCAGTACTTC.

The gene calls are TRBV4-1 and TRBJ2-1; D remains unclear. CDR1 is MGHRA, CDR2 YSYEKL, per germline. V was pared by 1 base and J by 2 bases, with 12 bases between. The length of the CDR3 is 16 residues. The CDR3 sequence: CASSQVDLVTYNEQFF. The DNA of the CDR3 is TGCGCCAGCAGCCAAGTGGACCTCGTTACCTACAATGAGCAGTTCTTC.

CDR3 DNA sequence: TGTGCCAGCTCACCCACTAGCGGGTGGACCTACGAGCAGTACTTC. Its translation: CASSPTSGWTYEQYF. The chain employs TRBV18 and TRBJ2-7, with 9 bases aligning to TRBD2. Trimming at V came to 3 bases and at J to 2 bases, leaving 5 bases not matched to a gene. CDR1 KGHSH and CDR2 LQKENI come from the germline V gene. The CDR3 covers 15 residues. Looking up the rest from reference TRBV18 and TRBJ2-7 gives the full variable domain: NAGVMQNPRHLVRRRGQEARLRCSPMKGHSHVYWYRQLPEEGLKFMVYLQKENIIDESGMPKERFSAEFPKEGPSILRIQQVVRGDSAAYFCASSPTSGWTYEQYFGPGTRLTVT.

The V gene is TRBV21-1, the J gene TRBJ2-7; TRBD2, the table's D call, was not compared with the DNA. TRBV21-1 constitutes a pseudogene. The CDR3 consists of 13 residues. The CDR3 spells CASPGGDSYEQYF. For the CDR3, the DNA is TGTGCCAGCCCCGGAGGGGACTCCTACGAGCAGTACTTC.

The CDR3 sequence: CASSQGTSHVTDTQYF. The CDR3 coding sequence is TGTGCCAGCAGCCAGGGGACTAGTCACGTTACAGATACGCAGTATTTT. J is TRBJ2-3 and V is TRBV3-1 (or the pseudogene TRBV3-2); 8 bases agree with TRBD2. V trimming: 3 bases; J trimming: 3 bases; junction bases outside the gene matches: 8. This CDR3 region has 16 residues. Germline V gene data show CDR1 as LGHDT and CDR2 as YNNKEL (reference sequence).

This sequence joins TRBV3-1 (or the pseudogene TRBV3-2) and TRBJ1-5; D unresolved. V shed 1 base and J shed 3 bases, with 4 bases lying between them. CDR3 length: 13 amino acids. Germline V gene lookup returns CDR1 LGHDT and CDR2 YNNKEL (reference sequence). CDR3 nucleotide sequence: TGTGCCAGCAGCCAAGGGACCAATCAGCCCCAGCATTTT. This gives the protein CASSQGTNQPQHF.

This chain uses TRBV10-3 with TRBJ2-7; TRBD1 agrees at 9 bases. From germline, CDR1 is ENHRY and CDR2 SYGVKD. V shed 11 bases and J 5 bases; nucleotides not matched to a gene: 7. The CDR3 sequence is 12 residues long. CDR3 DNA: TGTGCCGGGGGGACAGGGCTCGACGAGCAGTACTTC. This translates into CAGGTGLDEQYF.

The chain employs TRBV19 and TRBJ1-1; D may be TRBD1 (6 bases). V was pared by 5 bases and J by 10 bases, with 17 bases between. The CDR3 has 13 amino acids. Germline V lookup: CDR1 LNHDA, CDR2 SQIVND (reference sequence). The CDR3 nucleotides are TGTGCCAGTAGTCCACAGGGAAGTAGTGGAGCTTTCTTT. The encoded protein is CASSPQGSSGAFF. The complete variable domain, with remaining parts taken from reference TRBV19 and TRBJ1-1, reads DGGITQSPKYLFRKEGQNVTLSCEQNLNHDAMYWYRQDPGQGLRLIYYSQIVNDFQKGDIAEGYSVSREKKESFPLTVTSAQKNPTAFYLCASSPQGSSGAFFGQGTRLTVV.

The chain joins TRBV11-2 to TRBJ2-7; weak D call: TRBD2 (5 bases). Germline-derived CDR1 and CDR2 are SGHAT and FQNNGV. This CDR3 region has 14 residues. The germline V and J ends were trimmed by 1 base and 4 bases, with 11 bases remaining between them. Here the CDR3 DNA reads TGTGCCAGCAGCTTAGGGAGGACCACTTACGAGCAGTACTTC. Translation gives CASSLGRTTYEQYF.

This clone was found once. The chain is built from TRBV2 and TRBJ2-3; 9 bases map to TRBD1. Germline CDR1 and CDR2: SNHLY and FYNNEI. J gave up 3 bases and V 6 bases, and 13 bases lay outside the gene matches. The CDR3 loop spans 17 amino acids. For the CDR3, the DNA is TGTGCCAGCAGGGCCACGGACAGGGGAGAAGGAACAGATACGCAGTATTTT. Amino acid sequence: CASRATDRGEGTDTQYF.

V usage is TRBV9 and J usage is TRBJ2-6, with D uncertain. CDR3 size: 13 residues. The V and J ends lost 3 bases and 1 base respectively, with 2 bases between them. Germline lookup yields CDR1 SGDLS and CDR2 YYNGEE. CDR3 amino acids: CASSASGANVLTF. CDR3 bases: TGTGCCAGCAGCGCGTCTGGGGCCAACGTCCTGACTTTC.

With regard to this clone: Other DNA sequences in the sample encode the same CDR3. The chain has TRBV18 and TRBJ2-7, with D perhaps matching TRBD1 (5 bases). The V gene lost 3 bases and the J gene lost 3 bases, with 6 bases spanning the gap. This CDR3 has 12 residues. Germline loops: CDR1 KGHSH, CDR2 LQKENI. CDR3: CASSPDSYEQYF. The CDR3 DNA follows: TGTGCCAGCTCACCCGACAGCTACGAGCAGTACTTC.

The chain is built from TRBV7-8 and TRBJ2-7; D unclear. V was cut by 2 bases and J by 7 bases, with 15 bases left in between. This CDR3 region has 14 residues. Germline V gene data show CDR1 as SGHVS and CDR2 as FQNEAQ. The CDR3 sequence is CASSLQAGKGEQYF. The CDR3 DNA follows: TGTGCCAGCAGCTTACAGGCAGGTAAAGGAGAGCAGTACTTC.

V usage is TRBV6-5 and J usage is TRBJ2-2; a possible D gene is TRBD1 (7 bases). CDR3 length: 16 residues. V lost 4 bases to trimming and J lost 4 bases, with 16 bases between them. Germline CDR1 is MNHEY and CDR2 is SVGAGI. CDR3 region: CASSSQGGRVTGELFF. The DNA of the CDR3 is TGTGCCAGCAGTTCCCAGGGGGGCCGGGTCACCGGGGAGCTGTTTTTT.

The rearrangement links TRBV5-5 to TRBJ1-5, with D hard to call. V lost 4 bases and J lost 5, with 13 bases in between. CDR3 length: 14 amino acids. Germline assignment: CDR1 SGHKS and CDR2 YYEKEE (reference sequence). CDR3 bases: TGTGCCAGCAGCCTCGCTGACGGGGATCAGCCCCAGCATTTT. Protein sequence: CASSLADGDQPQHF.

The V and J genes are TRBV28 and TRBJ2-7; D gene uncertain. With 2 bases removed from V and 6 bases from J, the gap between germline ends came to 8 bases. The CDR3 extends over 12 amino acids. CDR1 and CDR2 (germline): MDHEN, SYDVKM. CDR3 DNA sequence: TGTGCCAGCAGTTTAATACGTACCGAGCAGTACTTC. This sequence encodes CASSLIRTEQYF.

The genes are TRBV7-9 and TRBJ1-3; no clear D gene. CDR1 and CDR2 from the germline V gene are SEHNR and FQNEAQ (reference sequence). The CDR3 runs 16 residues. Trimming removed 1 base from V and 2 bases from J, with 12 bases in between. The CDR3 bases are TGTGCCAGCAGCTTAGGATTAGGAAAGACTGGAAACACCATATATTTT. Residues: CASSLGLGKTGNTIYF. Combining the CDR3 with reference TRBV7-9 and TRBJ1-3 gives the whole variable domain DTGVSQNPRHKITKRGQNVTFRCDPISEHNRLYWYRQTLGQGPEFLTYFQNEAQLEKSRLLSDRFSAERPKGSFSTLEIQRTEQGDSAMYLCASSLGLGKTGNTIYFGEGSWLTVV.

V and J are TRBV28 and TRBJ1-3; TRBD1 matches 7 bases. V shed 3 bases, J shed 2 bases, and the junction held 13 bases outside the gene matches. There are 18 residues in the CDR3. Germline loops: CDR1 MDHEN, CDR2 SYDVKM. DNA for the CDR3: TGTGCCAGCAGTTTGGCGCTCGACAGGGTACGAGCTGGAAACACCATATATTTT. Protein: CASSLALDRVRAGNTIYF.

The genes are TRBV3-1 (or the pseudogene TRBV3-2) and TRBJ2-1, with 7 bases lining up with TRBD1. Germline CDR1 is LGHDT and CDR2 is YNNKEL (reference sequence). V shed 4 bases, J shed 8 bases, and the junction held 11 bases outside the gene matches. This CDR3 contains 15 residues. The chain's CDR3 is CASSPPRGQADEQFF. The DNA for the CDR3 is TGTGCCAGCAGCCCACCAAGAGGACAGGCAGATGAGCAGTTCTTC.

The rearrangement joins TRBV3-1 (or the pseudogene TRBV3-2) to TRBJ1-1; D might be TRBD1 (6 bases). This CDR3 region has 18 residues. Germline CDR1 LGHDT, CDR2 YNNKEL (reference sequence). The V end lost 3 bases, the J end lost 0 bases, and 20 bases lay between the germline ends. The CDR3 region is CASSHSWRGASLNTEAFF. As DNA, the CDR3 is TGTGCCAGCAGCCATTCGTGGAGGGGGGCATCGTTGAACACTGAAGCTTTCTTT.

The gene calls are TRBV27 and TRBJ2-1; 9 bases are shared with TRBD1. The CDR3 has 13 residues. V lost 10 bases to trimming and J lost 8 bases; unmatched junction nucleotides: 9. CDR1 is MNHEY and CDR2 is SMNVEV in the germline V gene (reference sequence). The CDR3 is CATTGQGNHEQFF. In DNA form, the CDR3 reads TGTGCCACCACGGGACAGGGAAATCATGAGCAGTTCTTC.

CDR3 amino acids: CATSDTTGGSGNQPQHF. The CDR3 coding sequence is TGTGCCACCAGTGATACGACAGGGGGATCGGGCAATCAGCCCCAGCATTTT. The chain recombines TRBV24-1 with TRBJ1-5; 9 bases are shared with TRBD1. V shed 3 bases, J shed 2 bases, and the junction held 7 bases outside the gene matches. CDR1 and CDR2 from the germline V gene are KGHDR and SFDVKD. CDR3 length: 17 amino acids.